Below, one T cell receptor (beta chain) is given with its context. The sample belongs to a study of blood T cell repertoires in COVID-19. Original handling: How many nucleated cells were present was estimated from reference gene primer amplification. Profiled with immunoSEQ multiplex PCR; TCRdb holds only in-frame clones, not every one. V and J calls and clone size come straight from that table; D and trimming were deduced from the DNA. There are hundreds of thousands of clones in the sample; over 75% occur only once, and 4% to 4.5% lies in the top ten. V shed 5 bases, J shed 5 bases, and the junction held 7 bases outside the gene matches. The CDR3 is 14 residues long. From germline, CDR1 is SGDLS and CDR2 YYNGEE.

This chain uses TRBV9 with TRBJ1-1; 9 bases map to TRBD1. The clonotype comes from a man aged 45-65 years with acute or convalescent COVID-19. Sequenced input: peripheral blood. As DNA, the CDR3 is TGTGCCAGCAGAGCGGGACAGGGTCTAACTGAAGCTTTCTTT. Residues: CASRAGQGLTEAFF.